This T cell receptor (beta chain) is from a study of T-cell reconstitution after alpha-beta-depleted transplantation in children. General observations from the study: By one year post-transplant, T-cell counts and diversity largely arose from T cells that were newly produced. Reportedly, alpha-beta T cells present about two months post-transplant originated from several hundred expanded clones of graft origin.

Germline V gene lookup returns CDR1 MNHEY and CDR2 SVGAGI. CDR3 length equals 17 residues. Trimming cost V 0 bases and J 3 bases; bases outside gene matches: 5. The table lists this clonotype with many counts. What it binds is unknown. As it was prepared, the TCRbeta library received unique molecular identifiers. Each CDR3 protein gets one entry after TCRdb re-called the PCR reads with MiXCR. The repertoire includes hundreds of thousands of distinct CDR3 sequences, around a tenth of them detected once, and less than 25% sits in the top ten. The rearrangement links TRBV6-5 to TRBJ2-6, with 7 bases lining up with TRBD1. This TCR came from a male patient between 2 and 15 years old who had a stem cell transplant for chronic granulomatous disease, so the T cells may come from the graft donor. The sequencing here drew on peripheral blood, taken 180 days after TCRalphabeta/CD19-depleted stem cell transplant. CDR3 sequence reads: CASSYSFRGNGANVLTF. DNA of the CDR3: TGTGCCAGCAGTTACTCTTTCAGGGGGAATGGGGCCAACGTCCTGACTTTC.